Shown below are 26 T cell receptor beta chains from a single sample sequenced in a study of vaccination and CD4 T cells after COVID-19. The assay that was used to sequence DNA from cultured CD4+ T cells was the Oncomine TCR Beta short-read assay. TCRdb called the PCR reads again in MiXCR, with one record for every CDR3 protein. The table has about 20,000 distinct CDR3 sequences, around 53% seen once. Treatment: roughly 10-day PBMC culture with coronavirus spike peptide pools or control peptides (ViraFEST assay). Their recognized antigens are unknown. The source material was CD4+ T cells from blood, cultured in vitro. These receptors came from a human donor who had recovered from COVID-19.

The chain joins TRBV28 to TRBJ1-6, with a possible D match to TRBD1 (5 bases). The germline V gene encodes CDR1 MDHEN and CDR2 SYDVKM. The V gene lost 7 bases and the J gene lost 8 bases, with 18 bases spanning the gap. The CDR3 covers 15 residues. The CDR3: CASNPSEGMYSPLHF. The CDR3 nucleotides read TGTGCCAGCAACCCCTCGGAGGGGATGTATTCACCCCTCCACTTT.

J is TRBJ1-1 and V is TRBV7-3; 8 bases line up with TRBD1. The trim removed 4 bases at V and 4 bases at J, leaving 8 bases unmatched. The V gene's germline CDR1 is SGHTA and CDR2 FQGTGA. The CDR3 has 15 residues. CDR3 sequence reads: CASSSSGTGSTEAFF. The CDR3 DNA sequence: TGTGCCAGCAGCTCTTCCGGGACAGGCAGCACTGAAGCTTTCTTT.

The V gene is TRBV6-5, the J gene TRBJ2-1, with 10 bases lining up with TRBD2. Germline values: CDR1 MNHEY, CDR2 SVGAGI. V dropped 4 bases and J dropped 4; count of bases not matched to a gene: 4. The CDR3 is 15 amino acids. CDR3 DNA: TGTGCCAGCAGTTCAGCGGGGGGGCCTTACAATGAGCAGTTCTTC. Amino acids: CASSSAGGPYNEQFF.

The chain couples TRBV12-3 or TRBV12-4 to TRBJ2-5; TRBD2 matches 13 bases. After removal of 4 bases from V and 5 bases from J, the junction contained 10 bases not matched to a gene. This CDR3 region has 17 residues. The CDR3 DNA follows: TGTGCCAGCAGTTGGCGACTAGCGGGGGGTAAAGGGGAGACCCAGTACTTC. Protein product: CASSWRLAGGKGETQYF.

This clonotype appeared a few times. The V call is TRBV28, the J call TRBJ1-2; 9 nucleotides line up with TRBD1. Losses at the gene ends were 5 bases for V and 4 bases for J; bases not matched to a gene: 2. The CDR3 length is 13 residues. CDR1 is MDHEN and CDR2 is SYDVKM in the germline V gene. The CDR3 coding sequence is TGTGCCAGCAGTAAGACAGGGGGCTATGGCTACACCTTC. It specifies CASSKTGGYGYTF.

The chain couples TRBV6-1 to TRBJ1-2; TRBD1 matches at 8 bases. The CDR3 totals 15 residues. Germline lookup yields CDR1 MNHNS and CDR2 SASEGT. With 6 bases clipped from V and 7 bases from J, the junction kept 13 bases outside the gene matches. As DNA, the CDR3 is TGTGCCAGCAGAATTGCAGGGGGCAGGTCTTGTGGCTACACCTTC. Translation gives CASRIAGGRSCGYTF.

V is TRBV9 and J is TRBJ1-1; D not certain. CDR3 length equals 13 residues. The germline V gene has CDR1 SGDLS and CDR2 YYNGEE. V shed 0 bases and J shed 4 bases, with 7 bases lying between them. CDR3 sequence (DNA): TGTGCCAGCAGCGTAGTACTGGGCACTGAAGCTTTCTTT. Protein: CASSVVLGTEAFF. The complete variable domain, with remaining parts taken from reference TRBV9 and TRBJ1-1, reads DSGVTQTPKHLITATGQRVTLRCSPRSGDLSVYWYQQSLDQGLQFLIQYYNGEERAKGNILERFSAQQFPDLHSELNLSSLELGDSALYFCASSVVLGTEAFFGQGTRLTVV.

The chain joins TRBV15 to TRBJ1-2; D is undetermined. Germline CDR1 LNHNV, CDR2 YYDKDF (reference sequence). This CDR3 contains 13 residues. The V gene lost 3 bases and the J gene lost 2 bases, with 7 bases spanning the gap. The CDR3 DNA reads TGTGCCACCAGCAGCGGCGGCAACTATGGCTACACCTTC. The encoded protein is CATSSGGNYGYTF.

The CDR3 here is CASSPPGTGSYEQYF. The CDR3 DNA sequence: TGTGCCAGCAGTCCTCCGGGGACAGGGTCCTACGAGCAGTACTTC. This sequence joins TRBV28 and TRBJ2-7; 9 bases are a match to TRBD1. The J segment lost 1 base and the V segment lost 5 bases, leaving 6 bases of the junction unmatched. This CDR3 has 15 amino acids. In germline, CDR1 is MDHEN, CDR2 SYDVKM.

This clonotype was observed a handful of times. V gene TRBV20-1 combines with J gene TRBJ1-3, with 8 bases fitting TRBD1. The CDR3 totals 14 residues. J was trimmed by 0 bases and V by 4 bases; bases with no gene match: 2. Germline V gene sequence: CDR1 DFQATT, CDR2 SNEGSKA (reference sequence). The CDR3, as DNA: TGCAGTGCTATTCAGGGGGCCTCTGGAAACACCATATATTTT. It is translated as CSAIQGASGNTIYF.

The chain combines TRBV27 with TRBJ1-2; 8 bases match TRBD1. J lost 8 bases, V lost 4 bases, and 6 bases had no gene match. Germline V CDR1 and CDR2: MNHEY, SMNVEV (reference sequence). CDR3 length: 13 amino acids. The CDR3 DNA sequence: TGTGCCAGCAGTTCGACAGGGGCTTGGGGCTACACCTTC. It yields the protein CASSSTGAWGYTF.

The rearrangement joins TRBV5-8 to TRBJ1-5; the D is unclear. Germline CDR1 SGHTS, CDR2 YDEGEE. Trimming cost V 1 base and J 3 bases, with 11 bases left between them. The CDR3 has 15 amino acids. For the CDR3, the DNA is TGTGCCAGCAGCTTGTCCGCAAATAACAATCAGCCCCAGCATTTT. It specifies CASSLSANNNQPQHF.

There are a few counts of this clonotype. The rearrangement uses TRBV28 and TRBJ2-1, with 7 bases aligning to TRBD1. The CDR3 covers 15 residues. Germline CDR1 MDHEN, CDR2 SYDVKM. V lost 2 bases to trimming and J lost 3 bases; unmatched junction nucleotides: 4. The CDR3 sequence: CASSLGTGVYNEQFF. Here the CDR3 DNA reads TGTGCCAGCAGTTTAGGAACAGGGGTCTACAATGAGCAGTTCTTC.

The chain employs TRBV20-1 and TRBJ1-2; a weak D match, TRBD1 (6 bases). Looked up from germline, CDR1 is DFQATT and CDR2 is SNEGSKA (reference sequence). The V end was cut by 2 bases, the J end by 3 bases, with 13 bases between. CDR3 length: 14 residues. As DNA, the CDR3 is TGCAGTGCTAGAATTCAGGGGACTCACTATGGCTACACCTTC. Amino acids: CSARIQGTHYGYTF.

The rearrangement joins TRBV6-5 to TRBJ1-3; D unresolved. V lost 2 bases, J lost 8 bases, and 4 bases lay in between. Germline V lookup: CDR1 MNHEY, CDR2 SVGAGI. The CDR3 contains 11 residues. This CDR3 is CASSYDYTIYF. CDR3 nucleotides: TGTGCCAGCAGTTACGATTACACCATATATTTT.

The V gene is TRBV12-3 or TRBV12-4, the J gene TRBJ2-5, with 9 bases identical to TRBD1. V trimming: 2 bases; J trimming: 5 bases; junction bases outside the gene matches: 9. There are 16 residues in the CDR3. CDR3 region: CASSLIRTGGSETQYF. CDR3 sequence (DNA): TGTGCCAGCAGTTTAATTCGAACAGGGGGCTCGGAGACCCAGTACTTC.

In DNA, the CDR3 is TGTGCCAGCAGCCGCACAGGGGTGATTAACTATGGCTACACCTTC. This translates into CASSRTGVINYGYTF. This chain uses TRBV6-2 or TRBV6-3 with TRBJ1-2; 7 positions agree with TRBD1. This CDR3 contains 15 residues. The germline V gene encodes CDR1 MNHEY and CDR2 SVGEGT. V shed 6 bases and J 1 base; nucleotides not matched to a gene: 8.

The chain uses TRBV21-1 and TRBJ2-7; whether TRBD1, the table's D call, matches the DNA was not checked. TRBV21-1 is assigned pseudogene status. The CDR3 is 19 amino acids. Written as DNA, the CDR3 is TGTGCCAGCAGCAAAAAGAGTTGTCCCCCTCTGGCAGGGCGACACGAGCAGTACTTC. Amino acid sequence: CASSKKSCPPLAGRHEQYF.

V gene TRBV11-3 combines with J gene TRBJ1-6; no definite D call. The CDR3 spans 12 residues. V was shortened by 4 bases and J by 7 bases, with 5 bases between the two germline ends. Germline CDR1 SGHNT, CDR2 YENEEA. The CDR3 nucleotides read TGTGCCAGCAGCTCCCGAAATTCACCCCTCCACTTT. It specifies CASSSRNSPLHF.

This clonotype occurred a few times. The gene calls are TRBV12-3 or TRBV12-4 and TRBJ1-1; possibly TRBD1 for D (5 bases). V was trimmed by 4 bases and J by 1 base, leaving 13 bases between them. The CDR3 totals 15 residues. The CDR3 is CASSSHGGGNTEAFF. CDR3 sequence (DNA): TGTGCCAGCAGTTCCCATGGGGGTGGGAACACTGAAGCTTTCTTT.

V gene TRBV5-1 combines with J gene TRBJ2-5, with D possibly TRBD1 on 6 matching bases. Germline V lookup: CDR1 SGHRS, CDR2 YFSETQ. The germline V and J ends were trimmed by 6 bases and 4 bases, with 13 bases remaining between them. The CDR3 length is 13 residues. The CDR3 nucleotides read TGCGCCAGCAACCAGGGGCTAGGAGAGACCCAGTACTTC. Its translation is CASNQGLGETQYF.

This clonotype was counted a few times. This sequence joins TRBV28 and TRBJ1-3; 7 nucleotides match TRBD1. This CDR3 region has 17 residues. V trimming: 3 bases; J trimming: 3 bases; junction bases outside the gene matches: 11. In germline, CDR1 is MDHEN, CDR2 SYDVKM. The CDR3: CASSFGSTGTVGNTIYF. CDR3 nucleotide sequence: TGTGCCAGCAGTTTTGGGAGTACCGGGACAGTTGGAAACACCATATATTTT.

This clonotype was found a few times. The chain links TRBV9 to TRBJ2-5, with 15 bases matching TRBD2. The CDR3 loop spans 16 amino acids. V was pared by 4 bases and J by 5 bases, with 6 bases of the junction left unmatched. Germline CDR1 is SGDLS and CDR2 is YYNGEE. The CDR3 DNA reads TGTGCCAGCAGCCCCGGGACTAGCGGGGGGCTGGAGACCCAGTACTTC. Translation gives CASSPGTSGGLETQYF.

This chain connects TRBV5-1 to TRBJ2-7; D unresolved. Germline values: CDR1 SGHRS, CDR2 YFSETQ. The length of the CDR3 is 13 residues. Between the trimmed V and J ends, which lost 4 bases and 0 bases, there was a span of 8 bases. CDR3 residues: CASSDIRSYEQYF. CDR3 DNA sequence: TGCGCCAGCAGCGATATCCGCTCCTACGAGCAGTACTTC. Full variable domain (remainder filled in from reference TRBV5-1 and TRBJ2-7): KAGVTQTPRYLIKTRGQQVTLSCSPISGHRSVSWYQQTPGQGLQFLFEYFSETQRNKGNFPGRFSGRQFSNSRSEMNVSTLELGDSALYLCASSDIRSYEQYFGPGTRLTVT.

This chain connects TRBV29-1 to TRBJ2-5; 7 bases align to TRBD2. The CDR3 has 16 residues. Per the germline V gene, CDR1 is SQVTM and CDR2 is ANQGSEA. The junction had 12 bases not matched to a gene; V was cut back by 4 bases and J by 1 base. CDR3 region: CSVGLGTKTLQETQYF. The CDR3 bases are TGCAGCGTTGGACTCGGGACTAAAACACTCCAAGAGACCCAGTACTTC.

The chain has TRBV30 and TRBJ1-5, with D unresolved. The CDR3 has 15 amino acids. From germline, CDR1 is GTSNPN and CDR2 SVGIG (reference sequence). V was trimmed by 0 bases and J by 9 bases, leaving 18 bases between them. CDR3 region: CAWSVPDTRTGPQHF. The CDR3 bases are TGTGCCTGGAGTGTCCCCGACACACGAACGGGGCCCCAGCATTTT.